This T cell receptor beta chain was recorded in a study of cytomegalovirus exposure and HLA in healthy donors. General observations from the study: Later, an analysis showed that TCR beta chains associated with HLA were more clonally expanded than others that were equally common.

Use of 60 Vbeta and 13 Jbeta primers characterized the PCR. Assay used: immunoSEQ multiplex PCR; TCRdb lists only in-frame clones, some missing. The sample yields roughly 70,000 clones, under 80% seen once. Germline-derived CDR1 and CDR2 are SGHNT and YYREEE (reference sequence). The CDR3 is made up of 15 amino acids. V shed 3 bases, J shed 4 bases, and the junction held 9 bases outside the gene matches. Remarks on this clone: Its antigen is unknown.

This sequence joins TRBV5-4 and TRBJ2-7; 8 bases are shared with TRBD1. The specimen sequenced was PBMCs. This clonotype originated in a male donor in good health and CMV-seropositive. This chain's CDR3 is CASSSTAGGGYEQYF. CDR3 nucleotides: TGTGCCAGCAGCTCCACTGCAGGGGGCGGATACGAGCAGTACTTC.